The source of this T cell receptor beta chain is a study of a mutant IDH1 vaccine in newly diagnosed glioma. Overall study: It was radiotherapy, temozolomide, or both that patients received previously, with most receiving both.

The germline CDR1 and CDR2 sequences are MDHEN and SYDVKM. The V end lost 5 bases, the J end lost 8 bases, and 22 bases lay between the germline ends. This CDR3 contains 16 residues. Study-wide results and limits: Pseudoprogression looked unconnected to shifts in top peripheral T cell clonotypes.

Indicated time point: week 47, end of study. Alongside topical imiquimod, each dose of vaccine comprised 300 ug of mutant IDH1 20-mer peptide. Vaccination of patients was performed eight times, in weeks 1, 3, 5, 7, 11, 15, 19 and 23. Sequenced by immunoSEQ multiplex PCR; TCRdb stores in-frame clones only, minus some. This table holds around 100,000 clones, nearly 90% found once. Note on this clone: Its matching antigen is unknown.

The chain carries TRBV28 and TRBJ2-1; D is undetermined. The sequence came from a woman between 50 and 59 years old with glioma. Sequenced material: PBMCs, taken from a glioma patient whose treatment included an IDH1 peptide vaccine. The CDR3 bases are TGTGCCAGCAGTCCCCTGGCGAGACGCCTCCCTTATGAGCAGTTCTTC. Translated: CASSPLARRLPYEQFF.